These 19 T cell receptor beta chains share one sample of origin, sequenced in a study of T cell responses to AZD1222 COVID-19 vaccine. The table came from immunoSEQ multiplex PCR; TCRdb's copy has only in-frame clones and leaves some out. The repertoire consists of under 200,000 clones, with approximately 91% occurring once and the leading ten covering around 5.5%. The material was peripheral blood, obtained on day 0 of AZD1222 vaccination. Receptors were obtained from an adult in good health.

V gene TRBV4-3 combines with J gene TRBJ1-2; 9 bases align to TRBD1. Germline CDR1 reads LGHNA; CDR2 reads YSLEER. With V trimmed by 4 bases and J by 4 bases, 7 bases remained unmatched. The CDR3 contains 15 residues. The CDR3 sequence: CASSPETGGRYGYTF. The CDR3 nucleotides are TGCGCCAGCAGCCCCGAGACAGGGGGTCGCTATGGCTACACCTTC.

CDR3 amino acids: CAITPGGVNTEAFF. As DNA, the CDR3 is TGTGCCATCACCCCGGGGGGGGTGAACACTGAAGCTTTCTTT. The chain joins TRBV10-3 to TRBJ1-1; tentatively, D is TRBD1 (5 bases). Germline values: CDR1 ENHRY, CDR2 SYGVKD. V was cut by 7 bases and J by 0 bases, with 12 bases left in between. CDR3 length equals 14 residues.

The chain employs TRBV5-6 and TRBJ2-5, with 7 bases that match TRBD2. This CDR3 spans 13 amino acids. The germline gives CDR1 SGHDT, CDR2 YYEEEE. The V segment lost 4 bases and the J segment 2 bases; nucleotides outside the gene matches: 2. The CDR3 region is CASSLGGQETQYF. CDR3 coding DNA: TGTGCCAGCAGCCTCGGGGGGCAAGAGACCCAGTACTTC.

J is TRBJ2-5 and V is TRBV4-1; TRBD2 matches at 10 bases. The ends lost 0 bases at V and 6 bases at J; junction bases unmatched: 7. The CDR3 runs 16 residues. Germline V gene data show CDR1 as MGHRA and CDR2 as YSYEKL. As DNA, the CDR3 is TGCGCCAGCAGCCAAGACCTAGCGGGGGTTGGTCAGACCCAGTACTTC. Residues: CASSQDLAGVGQTQYF.

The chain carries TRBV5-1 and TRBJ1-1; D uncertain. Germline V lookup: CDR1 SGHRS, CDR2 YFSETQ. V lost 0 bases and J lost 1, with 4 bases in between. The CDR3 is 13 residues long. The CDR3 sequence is CASSLVRNTEAFF. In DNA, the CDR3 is TGCGCCAGCAGCTTGGTTCGGAACACTGAAGCTTTCTTT.

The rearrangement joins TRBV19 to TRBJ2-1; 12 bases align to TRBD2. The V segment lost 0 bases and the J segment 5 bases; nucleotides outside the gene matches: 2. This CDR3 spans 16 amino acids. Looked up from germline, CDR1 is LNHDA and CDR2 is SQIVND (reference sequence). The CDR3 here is CASSIDLAGGHNEQFF. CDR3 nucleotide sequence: TGTGCCAGTAGTATAGATCTAGCGGGGGGGCACAATGAGCAGTTCTTC. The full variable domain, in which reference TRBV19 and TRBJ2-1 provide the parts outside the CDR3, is DGGITQSPKYLFRKEGQNVTLSCEQNLNHDAMYWYRQDPGQGLRLIYYSQIVNDFQKGDIAEGYSVSREKKESFPLTVTSAQKNPTAFYLCASSIDLAGGHNEQFFGPGTRLTVL.

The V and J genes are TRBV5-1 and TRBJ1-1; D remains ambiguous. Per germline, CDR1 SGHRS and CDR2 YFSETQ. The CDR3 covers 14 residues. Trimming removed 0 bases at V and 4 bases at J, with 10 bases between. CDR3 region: CASSLGTGSTEAFF. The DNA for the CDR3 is TGCGCCAGCAGCTTGGGGACGGGGAGCACTGAAGCTTTCTTT.

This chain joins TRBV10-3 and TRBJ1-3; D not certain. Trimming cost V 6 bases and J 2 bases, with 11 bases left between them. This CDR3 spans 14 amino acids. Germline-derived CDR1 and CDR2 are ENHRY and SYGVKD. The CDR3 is CAIRLEGPGNTIYF. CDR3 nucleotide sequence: TGTGCCATCAGATTAGAAGGGCCTGGAAACACCATATATTTT.

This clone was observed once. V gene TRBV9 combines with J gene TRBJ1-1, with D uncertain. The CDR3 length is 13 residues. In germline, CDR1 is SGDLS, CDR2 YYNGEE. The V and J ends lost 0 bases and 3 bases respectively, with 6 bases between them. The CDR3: CASSVEQYTEAFF. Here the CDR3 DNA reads TGTGCCAGCAGCGTAGAGCAGTACACTGAAGCTTTCTTT.

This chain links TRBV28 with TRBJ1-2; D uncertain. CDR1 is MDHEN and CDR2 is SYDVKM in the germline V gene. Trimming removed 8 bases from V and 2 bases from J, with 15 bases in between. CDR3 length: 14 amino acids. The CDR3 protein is CASRLHSPNYGYTF. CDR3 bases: TGTGCCAGCCGCCTTCATTCTCCAAACTATGGCTACACCTTC.

This CDR3 reads CASSQGGGGPFGAFF. The CDR3 bases are TGCGCCAGCAGCCAAGGTGGAGGAGGGCCGTTCGGCGCTTTCTTT. The chain couples TRBV4-3 to TRBJ1-1; D is unclear. V was cut by 1 base and J by 11 bases, with 20 bases left in between. Germline CDR1 is LGHNA and CDR2 is YSLEER. This CDR3 contains 15 residues.

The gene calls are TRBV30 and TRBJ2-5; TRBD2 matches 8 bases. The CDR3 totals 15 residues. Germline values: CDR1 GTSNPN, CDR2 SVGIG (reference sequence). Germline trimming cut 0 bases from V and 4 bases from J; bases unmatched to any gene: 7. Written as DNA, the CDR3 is TGTGCCTGGAGTGTAATGGGGACTAGAGGAGAGACCCAGTACTTC. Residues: CAWSVMGTRGETQYF.

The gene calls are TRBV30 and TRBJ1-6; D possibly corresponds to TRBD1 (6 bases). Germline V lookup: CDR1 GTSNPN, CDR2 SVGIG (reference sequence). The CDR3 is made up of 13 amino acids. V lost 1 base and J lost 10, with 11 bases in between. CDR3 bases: TGTGCCTGGAGTGGGACAGTTTCCTCACCCCTCCACTTT. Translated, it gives CAWSGTVSSPLHF.

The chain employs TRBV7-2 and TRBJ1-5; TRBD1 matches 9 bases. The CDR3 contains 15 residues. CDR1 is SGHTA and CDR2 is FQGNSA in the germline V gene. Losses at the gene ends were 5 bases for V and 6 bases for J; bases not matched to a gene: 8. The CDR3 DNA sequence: TGTGCCAGCAGCCCCACAGGGGGCGAACTTCAGCCCCAGCATTTT. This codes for CASSPTGGELQPQHF.

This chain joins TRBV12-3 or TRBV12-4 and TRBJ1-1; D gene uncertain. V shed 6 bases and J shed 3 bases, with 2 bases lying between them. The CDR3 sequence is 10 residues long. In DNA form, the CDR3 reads TGTGCCAGCAGATACACTGAAGCTTTCTTT. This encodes CASRYTEAFF.

CDR3 sequence: CASSGSPGDYTGELFF. As DNA, the CDR3 is TGTGCCAGCAGTGGATCTCCCGGGGACTACACCGGGGAGCTGTTTTTT. The chain has TRBV6-2 or TRBV6-3 and TRBJ2-2, with D perhaps matching TRBD2 (6 bases). V shed 5 bases and J shed 3 bases, with 16 bases lying between them. This CDR3 is 16 amino acids long. The V gene's germline CDR1 is MNHEY and CDR2 SVGEGT.

CDR3 bases: TGTGCCAGCGTAGGACACAACTCGGGTTCACCCCTCCACTTT. This sequence encodes CASVGHNSGSPLHF. V gene TRBV28 combines with J gene TRBJ1-6; weak D call: TRBD1 (5 bases). The CDR3 loop spans 14 amino acids. The V end was cut by 8 bases, the J end by 9 bases, with 17 bases between. CDR1 is MDHEN and CDR2 is SYDVKM in the germline V gene.

The CDR3, as DNA: TGCGCCAGCAGCTCCCGGACAGCGACGAACACTGAAGCTTTCTTT. It yields the protein CASSSRTATNTEAFF. The chain couples TRBV5-1 to TRBJ1-1; D is perhaps TRBD1 (6 bases). In germline, CDR1 is SGHRS, CDR2 YFSETQ. The V end was cut by 3 bases, the J end by 1 base, with 13 bases between. CDR3 size: 15 residues.

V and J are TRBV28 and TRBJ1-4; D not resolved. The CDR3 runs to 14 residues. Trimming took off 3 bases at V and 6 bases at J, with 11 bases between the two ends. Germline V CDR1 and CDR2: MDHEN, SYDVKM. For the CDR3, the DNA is TGTGCCAGCAGTTTTTCTCGGACGTATGAAAAACTGTTTTTT. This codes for CASSFSRTYEKLFF.